Below, 27 T cell receptor beta chains from the same sample are listed, as sequenced in a study of early T cells in non-severe SARS-CoV-2 infection (dated by TCRdb to about 2021). Library method: 5' RACE. Sequencing used a NextSeq 500. The public reads were run again by TCRdb, first through fastp at Q25 and then through MiXCR, and only productive beta chains were kept. Each record represents a unique CDR3 protein, reported with the most common genes and DNA among its rows. Counted in this sample were about 55,000 distinct CDR3 sequences; 5% to 7.5% of them appeared once. The ten largest clones add up to roughly 5.6% of the sample. The specimen comprised whole blood, sampled at baseline. These receptors came from an adult who was a healthcare worker with PCR-confirmed SARS-CoV-2 infection or an uninfected control (not recorded which).

This clonotype came up a few times. The V and J genes are TRBV7-9 and TRBJ2-3, with no clear D. This CDR3 has 13 amino acids. The V end was cut by 5 bases, the J end by 3 bases, with 9 bases between. Germline V gene data show CDR1 as SEHNR and CDR2 as FQNEAQ (reference sequence). The CDR3 sequence: CASSPESTDTQYF. DNA for the CDR3: TGTGCCAGCAGCCCAGAATCGACAGATACGCAGTATTTT.

This clonotype was detected a few times. The rearrangement uses TRBV28 and TRBJ2-1; 10 bases are a match to TRBD2. The V gene end was trimmed by 2 bases and the J gene end by 7 bases; junction bases not matched to a gene: 5. Germline V gene lookup returns CDR1 MDHEN and CDR2 SYDVKM. The CDR3 contains 15 residues. The CDR3 DNA follows: TGTGCCAGCAGTTTAAGAGCGGGGGGGCCGAATGAGCAGTTCTTC. Amino acids: CASSLRAGGPNEQFF.

This clonotype was recorded a few times. The V gene is TRBV7-8, the J gene TRBJ1-1; D uncertain. Germline V gene sequence: CDR1 SGHVS, CDR2 FQNEAQ. The CDR3 is 15 residues long. Between the trimmed V and J ends, which lost 1 base and 1 base, there was a span of 10 bases. The CDR3 is CASSLGIGKNTEAFF. CDR3 coding DNA: TGTGCCAGCAGCTTAGGAATAGGGAAGAACACTGAAGCTTTCTTT. The variable domain in full, completed from reference TRBV7-8 and TRBJ1-1, reads GAGVSQSPRYKVAKRGQDVALRCDPISGHVSLFWYQQALGQGPEFLTYFQNEAQLDKSGLPSDRFFAERPEGSVSTLKIQRTQQEDSAVYLCASSLGIGKNTEAFFGQGTRLTVV.

This clonotype showed up many times. The chain employs TRBV2 and TRBJ1-5, with TRBD1 as a possible D gene (6 bases). CDR3 length: 16 amino acids. Trimming stripped 7 bases from V and 2 bases from J, with 18 bases between. Germline assignment: CDR1 SNHLY and CDR2 FYNNEI. CDR3 region: CASKISRGLGNQPQHF. The CDR3, as DNA: TGTGCCAGCAAGATTTCGAGGGGGTTGGGCAATCAGCCCCAGCATTTT. Filled out from reference TRBV2 and TRBJ1-5, the complete variable domain reads EPEVTQTPSHQVTQMGQEVILRCVPISNHLYFYWYRQILGQKVEFLVSFYNNEISEKSEIFDDQFSVERPDGSNFTLKIRSTKLEDSAMYFCASKISRGLGNQPQHFGDGTRLSIL.

This clonotype occurred a few times. This chain connects TRBV29-1 to TRBJ2-1; a possible D gene is TRBD1 (6 bases). V shed 6 bases and J shed 6 bases, with 15 bases lying between them. The germline V gene encodes CDR1 SQVTM and CDR2 ANQGSEA. This CDR3 contains 13 residues. The CDR3 reads CSVEQGRSNEQFF. The DNA of the CDR3 is TGCAGCGTGGAACAGGGACGTTCCAATGAGCAGTTCTTC.

This clonotype came up many times. The gene calls are TRBV19 and TRBJ2-1; no reliable D call. Germline lookup yields CDR1 LNHDA and CDR2 SQIVND (reference sequence). This CDR3 has 15 amino acids. V gave up 1 base and J gave up 0 bases, with 7 bases separating them. The CDR3 nucleotides read TGTGCCAGTAGTATAGGGGTTCCCTCCTACAATGAGCAGTTCTTC. Residues: CASSIGVPSYNEQFF. The entire variable domain, with the rest obtained from reference TRBV19 and TRBJ2-1, is as follows: DGGITQSPKYLFRKEGQNVTLSCEQNLNHDAMYWYRQDPGQGLRLIYYSQIVNDFQKGDIAEGYSVSREKKESFPLTVTSAQKNPTAFYLCASSIGVPSYNEQFFGPGTRLTVL.

This clonotype was seen more than once but under ten times. This sequence joins TRBV12-3 or TRBV12-4 and TRBJ2-7, with no clear D. The CDR3 is 12 residues long. Deletions cut 0 bases from V and 4 bases from J, with 4 bases between. For the CDR3, the DNA is TGTGCCAGCAGTTTAGCGAAATACGAGCAGTACTTC. Encoded protein: CASSLAKYEQYF.

The table lists this clonotype with a few counts. The chain links TRBV7-2 to TRBJ2-7; 9 bases align to TRBD2. The germline gives CDR1 SGHTA, CDR2 FQGNSA. The junction had 9 bases not matched to a gene; V was cut back by 5 bases and J by 7 bases. The CDR3 consists of 14 residues. The CDR3 sequence: CASSPRGGAREQYF. In DNA, the CDR3 is TGTGCCAGCAGCCCCCGCGGGGGGGCCAGAGAGCAGTACTTC.

The table lists this clonotype with a few counts. The genes are TRBV29-1 and TRBJ2-3; D possibly corresponds to TRBD1 (5 bases). This CDR3 is 14 amino acids long. V was cut by 7 bases and J by 2 bases, with 16 bases left in between. Germline V gene lookup returns CDR1 SQVTM and CDR2 ANQGSEA. The CDR3 nucleotides read TGCAGCGCTCAAACAGGAAGGGCCACAGATACGCAGTATTTT. The encoded protein is CSAQTGRATDTQYF.

This clonotype has a count of ten or more. The chain uses TRBV24-1 and TRBJ2-1; 8 nucleotides align to TRBD1. CDR3 length equals 13 residues. CDR1 and CDR2 from the germline V gene are KGHDR and SFDVKD. The V segment lost 7 bases and the J segment 9 bases; nucleotides outside the gene matches: 7. CDR3 residues: CATSGQGSGEQFF. CDR3 nucleotide sequence: TGTGCCACCAGCGGACAGGGTAGCGGTGAGCAGTTCTTC.

This clonotype was observed a handful of times. V gene TRBV4-3 combines with J gene TRBJ2-7, with D perhaps being TRBD1 or TRBD2 (5 bases each). The germline V gene encodes CDR1 LGHNA and CDR2 YSLEER. The CDR3 runs 14 residues. Trimming removed 0 bases at V and 6 bases at J, with 12 bases between. As DNA, the CDR3 is TGCGCCAGCAGCCAAGATGACGGGGCTCGCGAGCAGTACTTC. Translating it yields CASSQDDGAREQYF.

The V call is TRBV5-1, the J call TRBJ2-3; possible D gene TRBD2, 6 bases. CDR1 is SGHRS, CDR2 YFSETQ, per germline. This CDR3 region has 14 residues. The germline V and J ends were trimmed by 2 bases and 2 bases, with 9 bases remaining between them. The CDR3 bases are TGCGCCAGCAGCTTCGGGGGATACACAGATACGCAGTATTTT. Residues: CASSFGGYTDTQYF. Together with reference TRBV5-1 and TRBJ2-3, the CDR3 gives the full variable domain: KAGVTQTPRYLIKTRGQQVTLSCSPISGHRSVSWYQQTPGQGLQFLFEYFSETQRNKGNFPGRFSGRQFSNSRSEMNVSTLELGDSALYLCASSFGGYTDTQYFGPGTRLTVL.

The table lists this clonotype with a few counts. This rearrangement joins TRBV11-2 to TRBJ2-7; possibly TRBD1 or TRBD2 for D (5 bases each). The CDR3 covers 13 residues. The ends were cut back, 5 bases at V and 0 bases at J, with 8 bases in the middle. Germline assignment: CDR1 SGHAT and CDR2 FQNNGV. This chain's CDR3 is CASSGDHSYEQYF. CDR3 coding DNA: TGTGCCAGCAGCGGGGACCACTCCTACGAGCAGTACTTC.

This clonotype was observed at least ten times. The chain is built from TRBV3-1 and TRBJ2-7; D is perhaps TRBD2 (5 bases). This CDR3 region has 17 residues. Trimming cost V 0 bases and J 0 bases, with 15 bases left between them. Germline CDR1 and CDR2: LGHDT and YNNKEL (reference sequence). CDR3 in amino acids: CASSQDKLRLSSYEQYF. The CDR3 nucleotides read TGTGCCAGCAGCCAAGACAAGCTGAGACTAAGCTCCTACGAGCAGTACTTC.

A word on this clonotype: A much bigger clone sits one base away, suggesting this may be a read error. The chain has TRBV6-5 and TRBJ2-7; D gene uncertain. The ends were cut back, 4 bases at V and 3 bases at J, with 19 bases in the middle. The CDR3 totals 16 residues. Germline V CDR1 and CDR2: MNHEY, SVGAGI. The CDR3 loop reads CASSFSAEQTYYEQYF. CDR3 sequence (DNA): TGTGCCAGCAGTTTCTCGGCGGAACAAACATACTACGAGCAGTACTTC.

In this sample, this clonotype turned up a few times. The chain joins TRBV20-1 to TRBJ2-6; 9 bases fit TRBD1. The CDR3 covers 18 residues. Trimming at V came to 6 bases and at J to 4 bases, leaving 16 bases not matched to a gene. Germline-derived CDR1 and CDR2 are DFQATT and SNEGSKA (reference sequence). CDR3 amino acids: CSAAGPGQGWGGANVLTF. CDR3 DNA sequence: TGCAGTGCCGCTGGCCCGGGACAGGGATGGGGAGGGGCCAACGTCCTGACTTTC.

This clonotype was seen only a few times. The rearrangement uses TRBV7-2 and TRBJ2-5; tentative D call: TRBD2 (6 bases). Germline CDR1 reads SGHTA; CDR2 reads FQGNSA. With 3 bases removed from V and 0 bases from J, the gap between germline ends came to 11 bases. This CDR3 spans 15 amino acids. The CDR3 reads CASSLGWGDQETQYF. CDR3 sequence (DNA): TGTGCCAGCAGCTTGGGTTGGGGGGACCAAGAGACCCAGTACTTC.

In its sample, this clonotype was seen many times. V usage is TRBV9 and J usage is TRBJ2-3; 11 bases agree with TRBD2. The CDR3 is 18 residues long. With V trimmed by 3 bases and J by 4 bases, 13 bases remained unmatched. Germline V gene lookup returns CDR1 SGDLS and CDR2 YYNGEE. CDR3 in DNA: TGTGCCAGCAGCGCCCCCAAGATAGCGGGGGGGATATCAGATACGCAGTATTTT. As protein: CASSAPKIAGGISDTQYF.

This clonotype was observed many times. This chain joins TRBV12-3 or TRBV12-4 and TRBJ2-1; 11 nucleotides match TRBD2. V lost 3 bases, J lost 6 bases, and 7 bases stayed unmatched. The CDR3 covers 16 residues. CDR3 amino acids: CASSLSSGGSPNEQFF. In DNA form, the CDR3 reads TGTGCCAGCAGTTTGTCTAGCGGGGGGTCTCCCAATGAGCAGTTCTTC.

There are a few counts of this clonotype. This chain joins TRBV19 and TRBJ1-2; D is possibly TRBD1 (5 bases). Trimming pared 6 bases from V and 4 bases from J, leaving 12 bases between. Germline V gene lookup returns CDR1 LNHDA and CDR2 SQIVND (reference sequence). The CDR3 sequence is 13 residues long. CDR3 sequence: CASRADSPYGYTF. CDR3 nucleotide sequence: TGTGCCAGTAGGGCTGACAGCCCCTATGGCTACACCTTC.

The chain employs TRBV29-1 and TRBJ2-7; D is unresolved. V was clipped by 0 bases and J by 3 bases, with 9 bases between them. The CDR3 is made up of 13 amino acids. Germline V gene data show CDR1 as SQVTM and CDR2 as ANQGSEA. The CDR3 nucleotides are TGCAGCGTTGAAGATCGGCCGGACTACGAGCAGTACTTC. Translated: CSVEDRPDYEQYF.

This chain uses TRBV6-1 with TRBJ1-4; D gene ambiguous. Germline lookup yields CDR1 MNHNS and CDR2 SASEGT. Trimming left V 4 bases short and J 1 base short, with 13 bases between. This CDR3 is 16 amino acids long. CDR3 region: CASSAIRGETNEKLFF. In DNA, the CDR3 is TGTGCCAGCAGTGCTATAAGAGGTGAAACTAATGAAAAACTGTTTTTT.

The rearrangement links TRBV3-1 to TRBJ2-1; 9 nucleotides match TRBD2. The CDR3 is 13 residues long. Germline values: CDR1 LGHDT, CDR2 YNNKEL (reference sequence). With V trimmed by 3 bases and J by 10 bases, 4 bases remained unmatched. CDR3 amino acids: CASSHSGGPEQFF. The CDR3 coding sequence is TGTGCCAGCAGCCATAGCGGGGGCCCAGAGCAGTTCTTC.

This clonotype has a count of ten or more. V and J are TRBV4-2 and TRBJ2-5; the D is unclear. The length of the CDR3 is 15 residues. V lost 1 base and J lost 1, with 10 bases in between. In germline, CDR1 is LGHNA, CDR2 YNFKEQ. This CDR3 reads CASSQGHGFQETQYF. DNA of the CDR3: TGTGCCAGCAGCCAAGGGCACGGATTCCAAGAGACCCAGTACTTC.

V is TRBV20-1 and J is TRBJ1-2; tentative D call: TRBD1 (5 bases). The CDR3 is 17 residues long. V was pared by 5 bases and J by 5 bases, with 27 bases between. From germline, CDR1 is DFQATT and CDR2 SNEGSKA (reference sequence). The CDR3 DNA sequence: TGCAGTGCTCTCCCATCAACCCGGCAGGGAGGGAATTATGGCTACACCTTC. This codes for CSALPSTRQGGNYGYTF.

This clonotype was observed at least ten times. The V call is TRBV12-3 or TRBV12-4, the J call TRBJ1-5; D not certain. V lost 3 bases to trimming and J lost 2 bases, with 14 bases between them. The CDR3 contains 16 residues. DNA for the CDR3: TGTGCCAGCAGTTTGGGCCCCCGGCCGGGCAATCAGCCCCAGCATTTT. Translating it yields CASSLGPRPGNQPQHF.

This chain links TRBV6-6 with TRBJ2-1; D may match TRBD1 or TRBD2 (5 bases each). CDR3 size: 15 residues. Germline CDR1 is MNHNY and CDR2 is SVGAGI (reference sequence). V was clipped by 6 bases and J by 7 bases, with 19 bases between them. This CDR3 reads CASSPLAPWGNEQFF. The CDR3 bases are TGTGCCAGCAGCCCACTCGCACCCTGGGGGAATGAGCAGTTCTTC.